The 25 T cell receptor beta chains listed next were all sequenced from one sample in a study of T-cell memory formation after mild COVID-19. TCRdb processed the 5' RACE reads anew with MiXCR; each CDR3 protein has one entry. The top ten hold over 9% of the sample, which has approximately 450,000 distinct CDR3 sequences, roughly 18% seen once. The material sequenced was PBMCs or a T cell subset sorted from them (not recorded which). Source of these receptors: an adult woman who had mild COVID-19 (a few samples of this study predate the infection). Cell type and time point are not known.

This chain connects TRBV7-9 to TRBJ2-7; TRBD1 matches 7 bases. The CDR3 contains 15 residues. Germline V gives CDR1 SEHNR, CDR2 FQNEAQ (reference sequence). V gave up 5 bases and J gave up 0 bases; unmatched junction bases: 7. CDR3 coding DNA: TGTGCCAGCAGCACACGACAGGGAGACTCCTACGAGCAGTACTTC. Encoded protein: CASSTRQGDSYEQYF.

The chain joins TRBV7-9 to TRBJ1-1; D is undetermined. CDR3 length equals 14 residues. Germline V gene sequence: CDR1 SEHNR, CDR2 FQNEAQ (reference sequence). Deletions cut 5 bases from V and 1 base from J, with 11 bases between. The CDR3 DNA reads as TGTGCCAGCAGCGGAGACATCTCGAACACTGAAGCTTTCTTT. Translated: CASSGDISNTEAFF.

In its sample, this clonotype was seen many times. The rearrangement joins TRBV27 to TRBJ2-7; D not resolved. CDR3 length: 15 amino acids. Germline CDR1 and CDR2: MNHEY and SMNVEV (reference sequence). Trimming removed 2 bases from V and 3 bases from J, with 14 bases in between. The CDR3 loop reads CASSLKGSRFYEQYF. The CDR3 DNA reads TGTGCCAGCAGTTTAAAGGGCAGCCGATTCTACGAGCAGTACTTC.

This sequence joins TRBV6-5 and TRBJ2-1, with 8 bases fitting TRBD2. This CDR3 comprises 16 residues. V shed 7 bases, J shed 1 base, and the junction held 9 bases outside the gene matches. Germline CDR1 and CDR2: MNHEY and SVGAGI. The CDR3 nucleotides read TGTGCCAGCATAAGTACCAGCGGGAGTTCCTACAATGAGCAGTTCTTC. This codes for CASISTSGSSYNEQFF.

This clonotype was counted between two and nine times. The chain uses TRBV12-3 or TRBV12-4 and TRBJ2-1, with D perhaps matching TRBD1 or TRBD2 (6 bases each). V gave up 2 bases and J gave up 9 bases, with 11 bases separating them. This CDR3 comprises 13 residues. The CDR3 sequence: CASSLLGGSEQFF. CDR3 bases: TGTGCCAGCAGTTTATTAGGGGGGTCTGAGCAGTTCTTC.

As regards this clonotype: A read error may produce the germline difference seen at one junction end. V is TRBV19 and J is TRBJ2-4; D perhaps matches TRBD1 (6 bases). Germline loops: CDR1 LNHDA, CDR2 SQIVND (reference sequence). CDR3 length: 15 amino acids. The chain's CDR3 is CACSAAGAAKNIQYF. As DNA, the CDR3 is TGTGCCTGTAGTGCAGCAGGGGCTGCCAAAAACATTCAGTACTTC.

This clonotype was picked up a small number of times. V usage is TRBV24-1 and J usage is TRBJ2-1, with a possible D match to TRBD2 (6 bases). V was trimmed by 7 bases and J by 9 bases, leaving 21 bases between them. This CDR3 has 15 residues. Looked up from germline, CDR1 is KGHDR and CDR2 is SFDVKD. The CDR3 is CATSWGGGLVGEQFF. The CDR3 DNA reads as TGTGCCACCAGCTGGGGTGGGGGACTCGTCGGTGAGCAGTTCTTC.

The rearrangement links TRBV12-2 to TRBJ2-1; TRBD2 is the table's D call, not checked against the DNA. TRBV12-2 is deemed a pseudogene. This CDR3 region has 14 residues. This CDR3 is CASRSLTITDEQFF. The CDR3 nucleotides read TGTGCAAGTCGCTCGCTGACTATTACGGATGAGCAGTTCTTC.

For the CDR3, the DNA is TGTGCCAGCAGCCCCGCGGGGGGTACGGGCACAGATACGCAGTATTTT. Amino acids: CASSPAGGTGTDTQYF. The chain combines TRBV9 with TRBJ2-3, with 8 bases identical to TRBD2. V lost 4 bases to trimming and J lost 1 base; unmatched junction nucleotides: 8. The germline V gene encodes CDR1 SGDLS and CDR2 YYNGEE. This CDR3 is 16 amino acids long.

V and J are TRBV20-1 and TRBJ1-2; 10 bases align to TRBD1. The CDR3 sequence is 14 residues long. V lost 5 bases, J lost 8 bases, and 11 bases stayed unmatched. Germline-derived CDR1 and CDR2 are DFQATT and SNEGSKA (reference sequence). This chain's CDR3 is CSAQPGDRGRGYTF. CDR3 DNA: TGCAGTGCTCAACCGGGGGACAGGGGAAGAGGCTACACCTTC.

The CDR3 bases are TGTGCCACTAGTGACAGGGGGTACCACGAGCAGTACTTC. It is translated as CATSDRGYHEQYF. The rearrangement uses TRBV12-3 or TRBV12-4 and TRBJ2-7, with TRBD1 matching over 9 bases. Germline trimming cut 10 bases from V and 5 bases from J; bases unmatched to any gene: 9. The CDR3 spans 13 residues.

This clonotype was counted many times. This chain joins TRBV5-8 and TRBJ2-3; D call uncertain. The V end lost 2 bases, the J end lost 4 bases, and 11 bases lay between the germline ends. The CDR3 length is 14 residues. The V gene's germline CDR1 is SGHTS and CDR2 YDEGEE. The CDR3 sequence is CASSFGTGSDTQYF. Here the CDR3 DNA reads TGTGCCAGCAGCTTTGGTACCGGATCAGATACGCAGTATTTT.

The CDR3 loop is CAISDTGFPRTGGDNQPQHF. In DNA, the CDR3 is TGTGCCATCAGTGATACCGGCTTTCCTAGGACAGGGGGTGATAATCAGCCCCAGCATTTT. The chain employs TRBV10-3 and TRBJ1-5; 10 nucleotides match TRBD1. Germline V lookup: CDR1 ENHRY, CDR2 SYGVKD. The CDR3 is 20 residues long. V lost 3 bases, J lost 4 bases, and 18 bases stayed unmatched.

This clonotype was recorded at least ten times. The chain recombines TRBV7-6 with TRBJ1-3; D remains ambiguous. CDR3 size: 14 residues. Germline CDR1 SGHVS, CDR2 FNYEAQ. V was cut by 5 bases and J by 2 bases, with 10 bases left in between. The CDR3, as DNA: TGTGCCAGCAGCCCAGGAAGAACTGGAAACACCATATATTTT. This sequence encodes CASSPGRTGNTIYF.

This clonotype has at least ten counts. The gene calls are TRBV3-1 and TRBJ1-1, with D possibly being TRBD1 (5 bases). The CDR3 contains 14 residues. The germline V and J ends were trimmed by 4 bases and 4 bases, with 13 bases remaining between them. Germline assignment: CDR1 LGHDT and CDR2 YNNKEL (reference sequence). The CDR3 loop is CASSPSGPPTEAFF. CDR3 sequence (DNA): TGTGCCAGCAGCCCGTCAGGGCCTCCCACTGAAGCTTTCTTT.

This clonotype was recorded a few times. V and J are TRBV12-3 or TRBV12-4 and TRBJ1-2; maybe TRBD1 (6 bases). The CDR3 covers 15 residues. Trimming removed 1 base at V and 4 bases at J, with 13 bases between. The CDR3 loop reads CASSLGFRGPYGYTF. The CDR3 region has the DNA TGTGCCAGCAGTTTAGGGTTCAGGGGCCCCTATGGCTACACCTTC.

This clonotype was observed a handful of times. This chain joins TRBV15 and TRBJ2-5, with D possibly TRBD2 on 5 matching bases. There are 16 residues in the CDR3. Germline V lookup: CDR1 LNHNV, CDR2 YYDKDF (reference sequence). V gave up 0 bases and J gave up 5 bases, with 16 bases separating them. CDR3 protein: CATSRDLAGIRETQYF. The CDR3 DNA follows: TGTGCCACCAGCAGAGATCTGGCCGGGATCCGGGAGACCCAGTACTTC.

This clonotype was detected a few times. CDR3 amino acids: CASRATGPNTEAFF. CDR3 nucleotides: TGTGCCAGCAGGGCGACAGGGCCGAACACTGAAGCTTTCTTT. V and J are TRBV27 and TRBJ1-1; 7 bases are shared with TRBD1. Germline CDR1 MNHEY, CDR2 SMNVEV (reference sequence). The CDR3 consists of 14 residues. With V trimmed by 6 bases and J by 1 base, 5 bases remained unmatched.

This chain uses TRBV5-4 with TRBJ2-3, with 12 bases matching TRBD2. V gave up 0 bases and J gave up 4 bases; unmatched junction bases: 3. Germline-derived CDR1 and CDR2 are SGHNT and YYREEE (reference sequence). This CDR3 spans 16 amino acids. The CDR3 protein is CASSLAPSGGADTQYF. CDR3 coding DNA: TGTGCCAGCAGCTTGGCGCCTAGCGGGGGGGCAGATACGCAGTATTTT.

This chain uses TRBV4-1 with TRBJ1-1; D is perhaps TRBD1 (5 bases). The CDR3 extends over 16 amino acids. Per the germline V gene, CDR1 is MGHRA and CDR2 is YSYEKL. Trimming shortened V by 3 bases and J by 5 bases, and 19 bases separated the two germline ends. The CDR3 DNA follows: TGCGCCAGCAGCCAGAGCGGTGAAGGGGCTTGGACTGAAGCTTTCTTT. This gives the protein CASSQSGEGAWTEAFF.

The chain has TRBV4-1 and TRBJ2-1, with 8 positions matching TRBD2. V lost 8 bases to trimming and J lost 1 base; unmatched junction nucleotides: 10. Looked up from germline, CDR1 is MGHRA and CDR2 is YSYEKL. This CDR3 is built from 16 residues. The CDR3 here is CASRTQAGESYNEQFF. The CDR3 coding sequence is TGCGCCAGCCGGACCCAAGCGGGAGAATCCTACAATGAGCAGTTCTTC.

The sample holds a few counts of this clonotype. V and J are TRBV9 and TRBJ1-2; D might be TRBD1 (6 bases). The CDR3 length is 14 residues. Trimming took 6 bases from V and 3 from J, leaving 15 bases between them. Germline CDR1 is SGDLS and CDR2 is YYNGEE. CDR3 residues: CASTPGTTHYGYTF. In DNA, the CDR3 is TGTGCCAGCACCCCTGGGACAACCCACTATGGCTACACCTTC.

The chain joins TRBV9 to TRBJ2-5; D possibly corresponds to TRBD1 (6 bases). V lost 0 bases to trimming and J lost 5 bases, with 14 bases between them. Germline V lookup: CDR1 SGDLS, CDR2 YYNGEE. The CDR3 is 15 amino acids. The CDR3 reads CASSVEGRGWETQYF. The CDR3 DNA is TGTGCCAGCAGCGTAGAAGGCAGGGGATGGGAGACCCAGTACTTC. The complete variable domain, with remaining parts taken from reference TRBV9 and TRBJ2-5, reads DSGVTQTPKHLITATGQRVTLRCSPRSGDLSVYWYQQSLDQGLQFLIQYYNGEERAKGNILERFSAQQFPDLHSELNLSSLELGDSALYFCASSVEGRGWETQYFGPGTRLLVL.

Here the CDR3 DNA reads TGTGCCAGCATTCGTAAACAACAGGGGGTTGCGAACACTGAAGCTTTCTTT. It translates to CASIRKQQGVANTEAFF. The chain links TRBV27 to TRBJ1-1, with 8 bases aligning to TRBD1. In germline, CDR1 is MNHEY, CDR2 SMNVEV (reference sequence). The ends lost 7 bases at V and 1 base at J; junction bases unmatched: 14. CDR3 size: 17 residues.

This chain joins TRBV2 and TRBJ2-7; D gene uncertain. Germline CDR1 SNHLY, CDR2 FYNNEI. Trimming removed 5 bases at V and 1 base at J, with 9 bases between. The CDR3 has 13 residues. CDR3 sequence reads: CASSIDRSYEQYF. CDR3 sequence (DNA): TGTGCCAGCAGTATTGATCGGTCCTACGAGCAGTACTTC.